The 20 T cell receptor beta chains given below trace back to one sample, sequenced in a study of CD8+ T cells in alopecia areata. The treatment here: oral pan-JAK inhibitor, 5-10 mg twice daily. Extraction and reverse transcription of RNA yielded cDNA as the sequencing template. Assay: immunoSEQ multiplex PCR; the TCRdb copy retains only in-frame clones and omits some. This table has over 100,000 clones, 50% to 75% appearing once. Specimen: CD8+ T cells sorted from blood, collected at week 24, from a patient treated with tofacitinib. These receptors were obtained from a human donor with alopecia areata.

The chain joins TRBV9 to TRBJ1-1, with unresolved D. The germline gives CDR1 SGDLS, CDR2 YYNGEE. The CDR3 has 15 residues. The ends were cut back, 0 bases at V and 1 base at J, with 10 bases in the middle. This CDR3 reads CASSVVRTGNTEAFF. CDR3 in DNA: TGTGCCAGCAGCGTAGTTAGGACGGGGAACACTGAAGCTTTCTTT.

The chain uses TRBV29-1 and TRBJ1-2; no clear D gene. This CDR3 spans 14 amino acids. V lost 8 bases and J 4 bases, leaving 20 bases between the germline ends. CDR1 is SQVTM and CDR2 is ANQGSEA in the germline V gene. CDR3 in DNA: TGCAGCCCTTTGAAACTAACGCCCTCCTATGGCTACACCTTC. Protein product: CSPLKLTPSYGYTF.

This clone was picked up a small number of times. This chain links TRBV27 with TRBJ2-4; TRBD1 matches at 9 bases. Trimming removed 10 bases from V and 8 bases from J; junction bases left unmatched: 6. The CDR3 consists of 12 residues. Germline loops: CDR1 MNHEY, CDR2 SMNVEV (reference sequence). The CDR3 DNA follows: TGTGCCACCCGGGACAGGGCGGACATTCAGTACTTC. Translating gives CATRDRADIQYF.

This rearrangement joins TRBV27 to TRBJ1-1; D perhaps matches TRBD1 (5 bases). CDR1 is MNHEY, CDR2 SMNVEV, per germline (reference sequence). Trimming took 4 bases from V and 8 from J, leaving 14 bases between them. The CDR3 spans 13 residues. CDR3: CASSSLGAREAFF. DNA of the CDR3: TGTGCCAGCAGTTCTTTAGGGGCGAGGGAAGCTTTCTTT.

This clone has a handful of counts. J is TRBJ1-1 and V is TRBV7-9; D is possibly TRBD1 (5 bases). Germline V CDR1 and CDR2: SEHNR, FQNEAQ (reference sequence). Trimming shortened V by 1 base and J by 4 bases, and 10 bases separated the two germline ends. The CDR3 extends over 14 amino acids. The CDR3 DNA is TGTGCCAGCAGCTTAGGTGGGGGAGGCACTGAAGCTTTCTTT. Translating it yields CASSLGGGGTEAFF.

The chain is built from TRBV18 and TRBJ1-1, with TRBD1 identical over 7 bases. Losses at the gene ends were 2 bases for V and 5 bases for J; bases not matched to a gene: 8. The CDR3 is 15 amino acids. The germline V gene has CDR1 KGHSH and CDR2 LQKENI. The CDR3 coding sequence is TGTGCCAGCTCACCAGGACAGGTGATGGGTACTGAAGCTTTCTTT. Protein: CASSPGQVMGTEAFF.

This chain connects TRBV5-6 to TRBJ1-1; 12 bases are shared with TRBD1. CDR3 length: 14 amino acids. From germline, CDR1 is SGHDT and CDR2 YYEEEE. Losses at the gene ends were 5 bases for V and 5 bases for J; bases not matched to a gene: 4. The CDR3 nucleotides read TGTGCCAGCAGTTGGGGACAGGGGGCGACTGAAGCTTTCTTT. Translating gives CASSWGQGATEAFF.

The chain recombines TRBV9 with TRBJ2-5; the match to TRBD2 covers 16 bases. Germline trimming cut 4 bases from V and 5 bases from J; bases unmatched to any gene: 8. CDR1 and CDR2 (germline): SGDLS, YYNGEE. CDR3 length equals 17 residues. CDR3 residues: CASSPGLAGGPEETQYF. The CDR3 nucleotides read TGTGCCAGCAGCCCGGGACTAGCGGGGGGGCCGGAGGAGACCCAGTACTTC.

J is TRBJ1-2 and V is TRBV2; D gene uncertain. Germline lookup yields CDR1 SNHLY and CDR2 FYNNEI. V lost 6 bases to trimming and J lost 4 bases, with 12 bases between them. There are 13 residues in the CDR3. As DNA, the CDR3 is TGTGCCAGCAGGGACGGAAGTTTCTATGGCTACACCTTC. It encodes CASRDGSFYGYTF.

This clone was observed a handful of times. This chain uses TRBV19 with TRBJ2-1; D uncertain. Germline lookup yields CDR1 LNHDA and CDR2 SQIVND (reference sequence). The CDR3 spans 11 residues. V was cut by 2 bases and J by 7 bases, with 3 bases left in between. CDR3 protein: CASSIPNEQFF. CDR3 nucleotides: TGTGCCAGTAGTATACCAAATGAGCAGTTCTTC.

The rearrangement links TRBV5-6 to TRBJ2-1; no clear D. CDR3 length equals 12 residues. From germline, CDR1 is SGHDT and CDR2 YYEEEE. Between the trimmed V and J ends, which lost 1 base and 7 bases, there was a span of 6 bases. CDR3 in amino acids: CASSLTPNEQFF. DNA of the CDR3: TGTGCCAGCAGCTTGACTCCGAATGAGCAGTTCTTC.

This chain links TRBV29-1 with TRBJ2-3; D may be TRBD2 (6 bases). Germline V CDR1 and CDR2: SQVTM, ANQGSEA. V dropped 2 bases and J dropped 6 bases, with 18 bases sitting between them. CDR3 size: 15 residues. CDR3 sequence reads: CSVETGTYAMDTQYF. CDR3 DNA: TGCAGCGTTGAAACCGGGACTTATGCGATGGATACGCAGTATTTT.

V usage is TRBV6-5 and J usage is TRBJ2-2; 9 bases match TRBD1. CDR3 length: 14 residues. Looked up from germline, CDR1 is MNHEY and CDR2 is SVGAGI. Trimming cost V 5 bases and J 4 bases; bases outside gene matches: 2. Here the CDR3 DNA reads TGTGCCAGCAGTCAGACAGGGGGCACCGGGGAGCTGTTTTTT. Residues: CASSQTGGTGELFF.

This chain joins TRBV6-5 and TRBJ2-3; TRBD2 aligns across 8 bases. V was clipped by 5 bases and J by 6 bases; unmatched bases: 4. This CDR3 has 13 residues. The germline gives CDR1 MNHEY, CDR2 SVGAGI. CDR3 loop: CASSDGGADTQYF. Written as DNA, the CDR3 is TGTGCCAGCAGTGACGGGGGGGCCGATACGCAGTATTTT.

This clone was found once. CDR3: CASSLVPGPGYGYTF. As DNA, the CDR3 is TGCGCCAGCAGCTTGGTACCAGGGCCGGGCTATGGCTACACCTTC. V gene TRBV5-1 combines with J gene TRBJ1-2, with a possible D match to TRBD1 (5 bases). Germline V gene data show CDR1 as SGHRS and CDR2 as YFSETQ. The CDR3 totals 15 residues. V was pared by 0 bases and J by 4 bases, with 13 bases between. Complete variable domain (other parts from reference TRBV5-1 and TRBJ1-2): KAGVTQTPRYLIKTRGQQVTLSCSPISGHRSVSWYQQTPGQGLQFLFEYFSETQRNKGNFPGRFSGRQFSNSRSEMNVSTLELGDSALYLCASSLVPGPGYGYTFGSGTRLTVV.

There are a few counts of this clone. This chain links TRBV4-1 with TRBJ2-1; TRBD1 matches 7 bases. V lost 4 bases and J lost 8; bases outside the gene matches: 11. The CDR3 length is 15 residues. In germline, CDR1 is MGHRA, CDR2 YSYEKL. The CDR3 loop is CASSLPTGKTHEQFF. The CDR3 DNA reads TGCGCCAGCAGCCTCCCGACAGGGAAGACACATGAGCAGTTCTTC.

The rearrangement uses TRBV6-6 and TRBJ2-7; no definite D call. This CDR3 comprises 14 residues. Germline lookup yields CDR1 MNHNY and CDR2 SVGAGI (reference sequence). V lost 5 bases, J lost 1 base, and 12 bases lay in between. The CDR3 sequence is CASSEVGGSYEQYF. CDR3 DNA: TGTGCCAGCAGTGAGGTAGGCGGATCCTACGAGCAGTACTTC.

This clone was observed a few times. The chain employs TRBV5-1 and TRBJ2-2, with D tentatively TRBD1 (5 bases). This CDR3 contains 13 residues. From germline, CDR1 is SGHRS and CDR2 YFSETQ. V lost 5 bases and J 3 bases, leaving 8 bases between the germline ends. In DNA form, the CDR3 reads TGCGCCAGCAGAAAACAGGACACCGGGGAGCTGTTTTTT. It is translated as CASRKQDTGELFF.

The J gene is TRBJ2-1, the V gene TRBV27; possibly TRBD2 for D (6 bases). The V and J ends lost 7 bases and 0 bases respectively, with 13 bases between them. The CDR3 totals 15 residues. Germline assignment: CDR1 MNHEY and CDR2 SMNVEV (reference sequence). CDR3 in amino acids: CASINSGASYNEQFF. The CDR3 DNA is TGTGCCAGCATCAATAGCGGAGCCTCCTACAATGAGCAGTTCTTC.

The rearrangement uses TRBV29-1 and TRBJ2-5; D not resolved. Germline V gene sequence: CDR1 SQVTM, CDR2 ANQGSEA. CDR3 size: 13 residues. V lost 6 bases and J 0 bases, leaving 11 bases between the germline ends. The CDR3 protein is CSVLSPYQETQYF. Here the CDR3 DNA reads TGCAGCGTGCTCTCTCCGTACCAAGAGACCCAGTACTTC.